These 24 T cell receptor beta chains came from one sample sequenced in a study of T cell responses to AZD1222 COVID-19 vaccine. Measured with immunoSEQ multiplex PCR; TCRdb has only the in-frame clones, and not every one. The sample carries about 140,000 clones, 70% to 90% recorded once. The source was peripheral blood, collected on day 0 of AZD1222 vaccination. The receptors were gathered from an adult in good health.

This chain joins TRBV28 and TRBJ1-2, with D possibly being TRBD1 (5 bases). This CDR3 is 15 amino acids long. Per germline, CDR1 MDHEN and CDR2 SYDVKM. Trimming pared 2 bases from V and 5 bases from J, leaving 15 bases between. The CDR3, as DNA: TGTGCCAGCAGTTTAGGCAGGGCGGGTTGGTATGGCTACACCTTC. Its protein product is CASSLGRAGWYGYTF.

The chain is built from TRBV2 and TRBJ2-7, with a possible D match to TRBD2 (5 bases). The CDR3 runs 15 residues. Trimming pared 3 bases from V and 3 bases from J, leaving 15 bases between. From germline, CDR1 is SNHLY and CDR2 FYNNEI. The DNA for the CDR3 is TGTGCCAGCAGTGAGGAGCGGACCAAAGACTACGAGCAGTACTTC. It is translated as CASSEERTKDYEQYF. Based on the CDR3 plus reference TRBV2 and TRBJ2-7, the full variable domain is EPEVTQTPSHQVTQMGQEVILRCVPISNHLYFYWYRQILGQKVEFLVSFYNNEISEKSEIFDDQFSVERPDGSNFTLKIRSTKLEDSAMYFCASSEERTKDYEQYFGPGTRLTVT.

The chain uses TRBV4-1 and TRBJ1-2, with D possibly being TRBD1 (6 bases). This CDR3 region has 14 residues. Germline CDR1 MGHRA, CDR2 YSYEKL. With 6 bases removed from V and 4 bases from J, the gap between germline ends came to 15 bases. CDR3 loop: CASSQQGRGYGYTF. The CDR3 region has the DNA TGCGCCAGCAGTCAACAGGGAAGAGGCTATGGCTACACCTTC.

This rearrangement joins TRBV29-1 to TRBJ1-1; D gene ambiguous. CDR3 size: 12 residues. Germline CDR1 SQVTM, CDR2 ANQGSEA. The V end lost 5 bases, the J end lost 0 bases, and 7 bases lay between the germline ends. The CDR3 region has the DNA TGCAGCGTTAGTGTAGTGAACACTGAAGCTTTCTTT. Protein sequence: CSVSVVNTEAFF.

This chain joins TRBV27 and TRBJ1-1; D unresolved. This CDR3 spans 17 amino acids. The germline CDR1 and CDR2 sequences are MNHEY and SMNVEV (reference sequence). The V gene lost 0 bases and the J gene lost 3 bases, with 17 bases spanning the gap. DNA of the CDR3: TGTGCCAGCAGTTTATCGAGAGGGCTCAATGGGGACACTGAAGCTTTCTTT. Translated: CASSLSRGLNGDTEAFF.

V gene TRBV12-3 or TRBV12-4 combines with J gene TRBJ1-1; no clear D gene. V lost 7 bases to trimming and J lost 6 bases, with 9 bases between them. The CDR3 extends over 11 amino acids. CDR3 sequence: CASNVGAEAFF. CDR3 DNA sequence: TGTGCCAGCAATGTAGGAGCTGAAGCTTTCTTT.

V usage is TRBV29-1 and J usage is TRBJ2-6, with 8 positions matching TRBD1. CDR3 size: 17 residues. The V and J ends lost 4 bases and 2 bases, in that order; junction bases with no gene match: 10. CDR1 and CDR2 from the germline V gene are SQVTM and ANQGSEA. Written as DNA, the CDR3 is TGCAGCGTTGTAGGTGACAGGGGTAGTGCTGGGGCCAACGTCCTGACTTTC. It is translated as CSVVGDRGSAGANVLTF.

CDR3 in amino acids: CASSRDRGGQPQHF. The CDR3 region has the DNA TGCGCCAGCAGCCGAGACAGGGGTGGTCAGCCCCAGCATTTT. This chain links TRBV4-1 with TRBJ1-5, with 8 bases lining up with TRBD1. With V trimmed by 4 bases and J by 6 bases, 5 bases remained unmatched. This CDR3 spans 14 amino acids. Germline V gene data show CDR1 as MGHRA and CDR2 as YSYEKL.

The chain couples TRBV29-1 to TRBJ1-1, with 11 bases lining up with TRBD1. This CDR3 spans 14 amino acids. V was clipped by 4 bases and J by 4 bases; unmatched bases: 5. Germline CDR1 is SQVTM and CDR2 is ANQGSEA. The CDR3 loop is CSVADRGRSTEAFF. The CDR3 nucleotides read TGCAGCGTTGCGGACAGGGGGCGGAGCACTGAAGCTTTCTTT.

The CDR3 bases are TGTGCCAGCAGTCCGCCGGACCGAAGTTACACAGATACGCAGTATTTT. Translated: CASSPPDRSYTDTQYF. V is TRBV28 and J is TRBJ2-3; D unresolved. Trimming removed 5 bases at V and 2 bases at J, with 17 bases between. Germline CDR1 and CDR2: MDHEN and SYDVKM. This CDR3 contains 16 residues.

The rearrangement links TRBV5-1 to TRBJ2-7; TRBD2 matches 10 bases. The CDR3 runs to 16 residues. From germline, CDR1 is SGHRS and CDR2 YFSETQ. With 4 bases clipped from V and 0 bases from J, the junction kept 7 bases outside the gene matches. CDR3 sequence reads: CASSPLAGVFSYEQYF. CDR3 nucleotide sequence: TGCGCCAGCAGCCCGCTAGCGGGGGTTTTCTCCTACGAGCAGTACTTC.

The chain links TRBV6-5 to TRBJ2-5; 8 bases line up with TRBD2. V was pared by 0 bases and J by 2 bases, with 5 bases of the junction left unmatched. This CDR3 has 16 amino acids. CDR1 is MNHEY and CDR2 is SVGAGI in the germline V gene. The CDR3 sequence: CASSYSNSGAQETQYF. The CDR3 DNA is TGTGCCAGCAGTTACTCGAATAGCGGGGCGCAAGAGACCCAGTACTTC.

The genes are TRBV7-9 and TRBJ1-6; D may be TRBD1 (5 bases). The germline V and J ends were trimmed by 3 bases and 5 bases, with 14 bases remaining between them. Germline lookup yields CDR1 SEHNR and CDR2 FQNEAQ (reference sequence). The CDR3 extends over 16 amino acids. CDR3 DNA sequence: TGTGCCAGCAGCTTGGGACGGGAAGCTAATAATTCACCCCTCCACTTT. It codes for CASSLGREANNSPLHF.

V gene TRBV7-9 combines with J gene TRBJ1-6; D is possibly TRBD1 (5 bases). The CDR3 spans 17 residues. The germline V and J ends were trimmed by 2 bases and 7 bases, with 18 bases remaining between them. Germline loops: CDR1 SEHNR, CDR2 FQNEAQ (reference sequence). CDR3 coding DNA: TGTGCCAGCAGCTTATTTCTGCAGGGACCCGGCAATTCACCCCTCCACTTT. It codes for CASSLFLQGPGNSPLHF.

This rearrangement joins TRBV28 to TRBJ1-2, with D maybe TRBD1 (5 bases). CDR3 length: 14 residues. Germline loops: CDR1 MDHEN, CDR2 SYDVKM. The V end was cut by 2 bases, the J end by 6 bases, with 13 bases between. CDR3 residues: CASSLLLTGDGYTF. CDR3 DNA sequence: TGTGCCAGCAGTTTACTTTTAACGGGGGATGGCTACACCTTC.

This chain connects TRBV28 to TRBJ1-1, with D maybe TRBD1 (6 bases). Trimming removed 3 bases at V and 2 bases at J, with 13 bases between. The length of the CDR3 is 15 residues. Germline values: CDR1 MDHEN, CDR2 SYDVKM. The CDR3 reads CASSFGRGLNTEAFF. The CDR3 region has the DNA TGTGCCAGCAGTTTTGGCAGGGGTCTTAACACTGAAGCTTTCTTT.

Here the CDR3 DNA reads TGTGCCAGTAGGAGGGGGCCCAACGGGGAGCTGTTTTTT. Its translation: CASRRGPNGELFF. This rearrangement joins TRBV19 to TRBJ2-2, with TRBD1 matching over 7 bases. The CDR3 is made up of 13 amino acids. Germline V gene lookup returns CDR1 LNHDA and CDR2 SQIVND (reference sequence). V lost 6 bases, J lost 7 bases, and 5 bases stayed unmatched.

The chain is built from TRBV27 and TRBJ2-3; 7 bases are shared with TRBD2. In germline, CDR1 is MNHEY, CDR2 SMNVEV (reference sequence). This CDR3 is built from 15 residues. Germline trimming cut 5 bases from V and 4 bases from J; bases unmatched to any gene: 9. CDR3 amino acids: CASSPPGLKADTQYF. CDR3 in DNA: TGTGCCAGCAGTCCGCCGGGACTAAAGGCAGATACGCAGTATTTT.

The chain links TRBV6-4 to TRBJ1-5; 7 bases align to TRBD1. V lost 6 bases to trimming and J lost 3 bases; unmatched junction nucleotides: 11. This CDR3 has 16 amino acids. In germline, CDR1 is MRHNA, CDR2 SNTAGT. Written as DNA, the CDR3 is TGTGCCAGCAGGACCGGGGGGACAGTTTTCAATCAGCCCCAGCATTTT. This gives the protein CASRTGGTVFNQPQHF.

V gene TRBV9 combines with J gene TRBJ2-7; D may match TRBD1 or TRBD2 (5 bases each). The CDR3 length is 14 residues. From germline, CDR1 is SGDLS and CDR2 YYNGEE. Trimming shortened V by 5 bases and J by 7 bases, and 19 bases separated the two germline ends. The CDR3 coding sequence is TGTGCCAGCAGTCAATCCGGGACGAACCTGGAGCAGTACTTC. It codes for CASSQSGTNLEQYF.

The chain is built from TRBV3-1 (or the pseudogene TRBV3-2) and TRBJ2-7, with D hard to call. Trimming cost V 5 bases and J 3 bases, with 8 bases left between them. The CDR3 is made up of 12 amino acids. Germline assignment: CDR1 LGHDT and CDR2 YNNKEL (reference sequence). CDR3 bases: TGTGCCAGCAGCTTAAGACGCTACGAGCAGTACTTC. Amino acids: CASSLRRYEQYF.

The V call is TRBV19, the J call TRBJ1-1; no definite D call. The germline V and J ends were trimmed by 7 bases and 1 base, with 16 bases remaining between them. Germline loops: CDR1 LNHDA, CDR2 SQIVND (reference sequence). This CDR3 region has 15 residues. CDR3 sequence: CASMKRTASNTEAFF. In DNA form, the CDR3 reads TGTGCCAGTATGAAGAGAACGGCGTCGAACACTGAAGCTTTCTTT.

This rearrangement joins TRBV5-4 to TRBJ1-2, with unresolved D. V lost 0 bases and J 4 bases, leaving 10 bases between the germline ends. CDR3 length: 14 residues. CDR1 and CDR2 from the germline V gene are SGHNT and YYREEE (reference sequence). The CDR3 loop reads CASSLEHPTYGYTF. CDR3 nucleotide sequence: TGTGCCAGCAGCTTGGAACACCCTACCTATGGCTACACCTTC.

This clone was detected only once. The V call is TRBV5-1, the J call TRBJ1-1, with D possibly matching TRBD1 (5 bases). The V end was cut by 0 bases, the J end by 7 bases, with 7 bases between. The length of the CDR3 is 12 residues. The germline gives CDR1 SGHRS, CDR2 YFSETQ. In DNA form, the CDR3 reads TGCGCCAGCAGCTTGGGAGGGGTTGAAGCTTTCTTT. Amino acid sequence: CASSLGGVEAFF.